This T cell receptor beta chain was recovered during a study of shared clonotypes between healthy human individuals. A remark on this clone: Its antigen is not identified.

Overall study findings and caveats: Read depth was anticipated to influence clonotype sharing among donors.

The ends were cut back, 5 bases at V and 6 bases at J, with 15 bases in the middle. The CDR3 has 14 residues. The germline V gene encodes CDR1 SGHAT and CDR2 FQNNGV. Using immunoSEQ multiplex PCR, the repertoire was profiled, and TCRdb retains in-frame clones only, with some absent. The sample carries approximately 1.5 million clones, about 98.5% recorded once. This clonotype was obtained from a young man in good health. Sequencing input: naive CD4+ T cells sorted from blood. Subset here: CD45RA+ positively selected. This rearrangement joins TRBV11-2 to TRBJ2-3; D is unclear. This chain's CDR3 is CASSPKRSLDTQYF. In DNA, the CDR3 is TGTGCCAGCAGCCCCAAGAGATCATTGGATACGCAGTATTTT.